The 19 T cell receptor beta chains below were found in one sample sequenced in a study of CD8 T cells in Susac syndrome. RNA amounts of about 0.5 to 1 ug underwent reverse transcription with random hexamers. TCRdb reprocessed the immunoSEQ multiplex PCR reads via MiXCR and lists one record per CDR3 protein. The table records 80,000 or so distinct CDR3 sequences, 94% of them present only once. Sequences were obtained from CD8+ T cells from PBMCs. The receptors come from a human donor with Susac syndrome.

The CDR3 loop reads CSARYGNEQFF. The CDR3 DNA reads as TGCAGTGCTAGGTACGGGAATGAGCAGTTCTTC. This rearrangement joins TRBV20-1 to TRBJ2-1; D not certain. The CDR3 runs to 11 residues. The germline V gene has CDR1 DFQATT and CDR2 SNEGSKA (reference sequence). Trimming stripped 3 bases from V and 7 bases from J, with 7 bases between.

This sequence joins TRBV12-3 or TRBV12-4 and TRBJ2-2; TRBD1 might be the D (5 bases). The CDR3 is 13 residues long. The V gene lost 8 bases and the J gene lost 0 bases, with 7 bases spanning the gap. The CDR3 region is CASDSSNTGELFF. CDR3 coding DNA: TGTGCCAGCGACAGTTCGAACACCGGGGAGCTGTTTTTT.

This rearrangement joins TRBV27 to TRBJ2-1, with 7 bases aligning to TRBD2. With V trimmed by 7 bases and J by 1 base, 7 bases remained unmatched. CDR1 MNHEY and CDR2 SMNVEV come from the germline V gene (reference sequence). The CDR3 is made up of 15 amino acids. CDR3 DNA sequence: TGTGCCAGCAATCCGGGACTAAGATCCTACAATGAGCAGTTCTTC. Its translation is CASNPGLRSYNEQFF.

This chain connects TRBV4-1 to TRBJ2-1; 9 positions match TRBD1. Germline values: CDR1 MGHRA, CDR2 YSYEKL. The CDR3 contains 15 residues. The trim removed 3 bases at V and 4 bases at J, leaving 4 bases unmatched. The CDR3 is CASSQGDRVYNEQFF. For the CDR3, the DNA is TGCGCCAGCAGCCAGGGGGACAGGGTATACAATGAGCAGTTCTTC.

The chain couples TRBV6-5 to TRBJ2-5; 10 bases are a match to TRBD2. Germline V lookup: CDR1 MNHEY, CDR2 SVGAGI. V shed 0 bases and J 3 bases; nucleotides not matched to a gene: 7. The CDR3 contains 17 residues. DNA for the CDR3: TGTGCCAGCAGTTACTCACTTCTAGCGGGGGTTGAAGAGACCCAGTACTTC. This codes for CASSYSLLAGVEETQYF.

V usage is TRBV6-7 and J usage is TRBJ2-7; TRBD2 matches at 9 bases. TRBV6-7 is reported as an ORF; its role is uncertain. The CDR3 sequence is 14 residues long. V was pared by 10 bases and J by 0 bases, with 7 bases of the junction left unmatched. CDR3 in amino acids: CATGASGVSYEQYF. In nucleotides, the CDR3 is TGTGCCACTGGGGCTAGCGGGGTCTCCTACGAGCAGTACTTC.

The rearrangement joins TRBV2 to TRBJ1-2; a weak D match, TRBD1 (5 bases). This CDR3 is built from 13 residues. The V and J ends lost 4 bases and 6 bases respectively, with 12 bases between them. Germline V lookup: CDR1 SNHLY, CDR2 FYNNEI. The DNA of the CDR3 is TGTGCCAGCAGTGGCCCCCCCAGGGATGGCTACACCTTC. It translates to CASSGPPRDGYTF.

The rearrangement uses TRBV4-1 and TRBJ2-5; a weak D match, TRBD1 (6 bases). Trimming took off 2 bases at V and 2 bases at J, with 9 bases between the two ends. This CDR3 has 14 residues. The V gene's germline CDR1 is MGHRA and CDR2 YSYEKL. CDR3: CASSQSRGQETQYF. The CDR3 DNA sequence: TGCGCCAGCAGCCAATCCAGGGGACAAGAGACCCAGTACTTC.

The J gene is TRBJ1-1, the V gene TRBV28, with D unclear. Germline V gene lookup returns CDR1 MDHEN and CDR2 SYDVKM. CDR3 length: 14 residues. V was clipped by 2 bases and J by 4 bases, with 11 bases between them. In DNA form, the CDR3 reads TGTGCCAGCAGTTTAGTTCCTGAGGGCACTGAAGCTTTCTTT. As protein: CASSLVPEGTEAFF.

The chain joins TRBV14 to TRBJ2-7; D possibly corresponds to TRBD1 (6 bases). In germline, CDR1 is SGHDN, CDR2 FVKESK. Between the trimmed V and J ends, which lost 0 bases and 6 bases, there was a span of 15 bases. The CDR3 sequence is 15 residues long. The CDR3 DNA reads as TGTGCCAGCAGCCAAGATTGGACAGAGGAGGTCGAGCAGTACTTC. It yields the protein CASSQDWTEEVEQYF.

J is TRBJ1-4 and V is TRBV9; D unclear. V gave up 4 bases and J gave up 3 bases, with 13 bases separating them. Germline CDR1 and CDR2: SGDLS and YYNGEE. The CDR3 has 15 amino acids. The CDR3 spells CASSLAGRPNEKLFF. CDR3 DNA sequence: TGTGCCAGCAGCCTGGCCGGGAGGCCTAATGAAAAACTGTTTTTT.

J is TRBJ2-1 and V is TRBV5-1, with D possibly TRBD2 on 5 matching bases. CDR1 is SGHRS, CDR2 YFSETQ, per germline. The CDR3 consists of 11 residues. Between the trimmed V and J ends, which lost 5 bases and 5 bases, there was a span of 5 bases. The CDR3 DNA sequence: TGCGCCAGCAGGCGGGACAATGAGCAGTTCTTC. It codes for CASRRDNEQFF. The entire variable domain, with the rest obtained from reference TRBV5-1 and TRBJ2-1, is as follows: KAGVTQTPRYLIKTRGQQVTLSCSPISGHRSVSWYQQTPGQGLQFLFEYFSETQRNKGNFPGRFSGRQFSNSRSEMNVSTLELGDSALYLCASRRDNEQFFGPGTRLTVL.

This rearrangement joins TRBV9 to TRBJ1-6; 7 bases map to TRBD1. The germline CDR1 and CDR2 sequences are SGDLS and YYNGEE. V was clipped by 3 bases and J by 10 bases; unmatched bases: 13. The CDR3 runs to 16 residues. Here the CDR3 reads CASSEGGGLRGSPLHF. Here the CDR3 DNA reads TGTGCCAGCAGCGAAGGAGGGGGCCTACGAGGGTCACCCCTCCACTTT.

The chain carries TRBV7-9 and TRBJ2-3; the D gene is possibly TRBD2 (6 bases). The CDR3 sequence is 16 residues long. Germline V gene lookup returns CDR1 SEHNR and CDR2 FQNEAQ (reference sequence). The ends were cut back, 7 bases at V and 2 bases at J, with 19 bases in the middle. The CDR3 DNA reads TGTGCCAGCAACCCCTTGGGGGACTCTTACACAGATACGCAGTATTTT. Protein product: CASNPLGDSYTDTQYF.

This chain uses TRBV6-6 with TRBJ1-1; no clear D. The V gene lost 10 bases and the J gene lost 6 bases, with 9 bases spanning the gap. This CDR3 has 10 residues. Looked up from germline, CDR1 is MNHNY and CDR2 is SVGAGI (reference sequence). CDR3 in DNA: TGTGCCATAGGATTCGCTGAAGCTTTCTTT. Amino acids: CAIGFAEAFF.

DNA of the CDR3: TGTGCCACCGGGCAGGGACATAACTATGGCTACACCTTC. Protein: CATGQGHNYGYTF. The gene calls are TRBV15 and TRBJ1-2; TRBD1 might be the D (6 bases). V gave up 8 bases and J gave up 1 base, with 11 bases separating them. Germline-derived CDR1 and CDR2 are LNHNV and YYDKDF (reference sequence). The CDR3 contains 13 residues.

This clonotype was counted a single time. The CDR3 sequence is CASSFLPYEQYF. The CDR3 DNA reads as TGTGCCAGCAGCTTTCTACCCTACGAGCAGTACTTC. The J gene is TRBJ2-7, the V gene TRBV7-9; no reliable D call. The CDR3 totals 12 residues. Germline lookup yields CDR1 SEHNR and CDR2 FQNEAQ (reference sequence). V lost 3 bases and J lost 2, with 5 bases in between.

The chain carries TRBV20-1 and TRBJ2-5; D ambiguous. Germline assignment: CDR1 DFQATT and CDR2 SNEGSKA (reference sequence). The CDR3 spans 13 residues. The V gene lost 2 bases and the J gene lost 0 bases, with 7 bases spanning the gap. CDR3 DNA: TGCAGTGCTAGAAGCCTCTACCAAGAGACCCAGTACTTC. Translating gives CSARSLYQETQYF.

The chain uses TRBV11-1 and TRBJ2-7; 7 nucleotides line up with TRBD1. Germline loops: CDR1 SGHAT, CDR2 FQDESV (reference sequence). CDR3 length: 14 residues. The V segment lost 1 base and the J segment 3 bases; nucleotides outside the gene matches: 3. CDR3 in amino acids: CASSLEGADYEQYF. The CDR3 DNA is TGTGCCAGCAGCTTAGAGGGGGCTGACTACGAGCAGTACTTC.